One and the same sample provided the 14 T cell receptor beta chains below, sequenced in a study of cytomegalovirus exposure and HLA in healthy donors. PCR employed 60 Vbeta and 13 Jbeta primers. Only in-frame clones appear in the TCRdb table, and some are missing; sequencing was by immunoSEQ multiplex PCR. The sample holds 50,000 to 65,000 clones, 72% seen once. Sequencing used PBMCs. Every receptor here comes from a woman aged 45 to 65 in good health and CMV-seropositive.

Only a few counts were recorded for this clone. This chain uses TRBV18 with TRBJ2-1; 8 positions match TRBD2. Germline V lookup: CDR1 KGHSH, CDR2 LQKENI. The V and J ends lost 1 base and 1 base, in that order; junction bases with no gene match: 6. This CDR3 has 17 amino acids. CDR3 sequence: CASSPRTSGYSYNEQFF. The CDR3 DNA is TGTGCCAGCTCACCACGCACTAGCGGTTATTCCTACAATGAGCAGTTCTTC.

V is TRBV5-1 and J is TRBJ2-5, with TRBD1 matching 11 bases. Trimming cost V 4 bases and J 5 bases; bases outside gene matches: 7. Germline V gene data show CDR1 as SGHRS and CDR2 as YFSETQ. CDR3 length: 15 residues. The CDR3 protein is CASSGGQGAGETQYF. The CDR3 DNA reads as TGCGCCAGCAGCGGCGGACAGGGGGCTGGGGAGACCCAGTACTTC. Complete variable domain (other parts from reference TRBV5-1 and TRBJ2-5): KAGVTQTPRYLIKTRGQQVTLSCSPISGHRSVSWYQQTPGQGLQFLFEYFSETQRNKGNFPGRFSGRQFSNSRSEMNVSTLELGDSALYLCASSGGQGAGETQYFGPGTRLLVL.

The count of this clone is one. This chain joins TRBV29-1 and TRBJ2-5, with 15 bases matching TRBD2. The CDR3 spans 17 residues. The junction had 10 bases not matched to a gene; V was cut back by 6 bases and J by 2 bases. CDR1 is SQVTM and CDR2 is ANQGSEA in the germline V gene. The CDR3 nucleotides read TGCAGCGTCCACGGACTAGCGGGGGGGCTGAGACAAGAGACCCAGTACTTC. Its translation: CSVHGLAGGLRQETQYF.

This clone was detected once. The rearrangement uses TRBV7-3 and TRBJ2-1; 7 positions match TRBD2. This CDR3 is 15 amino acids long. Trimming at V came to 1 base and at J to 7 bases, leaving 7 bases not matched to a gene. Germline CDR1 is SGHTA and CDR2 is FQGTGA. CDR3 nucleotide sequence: TGTGCCAGCAGCTTAATGGCGGGAGCGGGGAATGAGCAGTTCTTC. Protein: CASSLMAGAGNEQFF.

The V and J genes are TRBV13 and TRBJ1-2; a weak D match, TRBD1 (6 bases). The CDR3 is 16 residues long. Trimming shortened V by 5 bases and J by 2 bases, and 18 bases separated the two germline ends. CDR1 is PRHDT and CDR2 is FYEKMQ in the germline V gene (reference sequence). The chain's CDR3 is CASSLSMGAGNYGYTF. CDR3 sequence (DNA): TGTGCCAGCAGCCTATCGATGGGGGCTGGGAACTATGGCTACACCTTC.

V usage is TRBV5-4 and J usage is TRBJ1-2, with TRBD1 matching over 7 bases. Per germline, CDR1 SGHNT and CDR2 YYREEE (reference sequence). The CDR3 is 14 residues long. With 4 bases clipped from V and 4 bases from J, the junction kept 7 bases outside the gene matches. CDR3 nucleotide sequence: TGTGCCAGCAGCCGGGGGGGACAGATCTATGGCTACACCTTC. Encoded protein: CASSRGGQIYGYTF.

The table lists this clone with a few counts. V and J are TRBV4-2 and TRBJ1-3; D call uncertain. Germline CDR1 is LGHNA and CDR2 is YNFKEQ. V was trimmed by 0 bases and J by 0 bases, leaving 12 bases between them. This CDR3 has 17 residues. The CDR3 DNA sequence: TGTGCCAGCAGCCAAGATATTTTGGGCCCCTCTGGAAACACCATATATTTT. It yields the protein CASSQDILGPSGNTIYF.

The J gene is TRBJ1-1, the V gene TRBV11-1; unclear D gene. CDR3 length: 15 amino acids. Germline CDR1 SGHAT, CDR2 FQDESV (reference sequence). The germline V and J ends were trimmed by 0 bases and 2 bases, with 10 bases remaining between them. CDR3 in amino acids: CASSLALGSNTEAFF. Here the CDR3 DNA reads TGTGCCAGCAGCTTAGCGTTGGGGAGCAACACTGAAGCTTTCTTT.

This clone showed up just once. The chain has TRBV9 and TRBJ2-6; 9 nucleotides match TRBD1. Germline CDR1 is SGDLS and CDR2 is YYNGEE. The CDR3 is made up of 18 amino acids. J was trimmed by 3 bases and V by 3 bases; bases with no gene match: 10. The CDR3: CASSGKDRGLVGANVLTF. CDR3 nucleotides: TGTGCCAGCAGCGGAAAGGACAGGGGTTTAGTTGGGGCCAACGTCCTGACTTTC.

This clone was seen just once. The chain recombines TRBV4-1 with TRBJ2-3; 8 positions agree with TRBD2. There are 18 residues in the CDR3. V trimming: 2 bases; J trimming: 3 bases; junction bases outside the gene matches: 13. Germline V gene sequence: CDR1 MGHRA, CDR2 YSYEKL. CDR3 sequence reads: CASSQPSSLSGGTDTQYF. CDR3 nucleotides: TGCGCCAGCAGCCAACCCTCCTCTCTAAGCGGGGGAACAGATACGCAGTATTTT.

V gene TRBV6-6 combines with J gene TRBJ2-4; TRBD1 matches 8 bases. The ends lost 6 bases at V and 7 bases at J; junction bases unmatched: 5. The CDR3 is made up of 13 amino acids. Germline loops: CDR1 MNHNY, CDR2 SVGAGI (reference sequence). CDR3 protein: CASSQRQGNIQYF. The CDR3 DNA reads TGTGCCAGCAGCCAACGACAGGGGAACATTCAGTACTTC.

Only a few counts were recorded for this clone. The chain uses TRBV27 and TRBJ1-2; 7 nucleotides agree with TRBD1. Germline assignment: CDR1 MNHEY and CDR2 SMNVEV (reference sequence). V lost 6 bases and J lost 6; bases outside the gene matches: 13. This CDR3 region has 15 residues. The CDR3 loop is CASRKMTGIENGYTF. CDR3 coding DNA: TGTGCCAGCAGGAAGATGACAGGGATAGAAAATGGCTACACCTTC.

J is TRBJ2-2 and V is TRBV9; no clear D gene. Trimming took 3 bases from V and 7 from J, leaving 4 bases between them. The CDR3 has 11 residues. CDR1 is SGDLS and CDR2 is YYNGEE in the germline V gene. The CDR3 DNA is TGTGCCAGCAGCGCCCGCGGGGAGCTGTTTTTT. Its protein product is CASSARGELFF.

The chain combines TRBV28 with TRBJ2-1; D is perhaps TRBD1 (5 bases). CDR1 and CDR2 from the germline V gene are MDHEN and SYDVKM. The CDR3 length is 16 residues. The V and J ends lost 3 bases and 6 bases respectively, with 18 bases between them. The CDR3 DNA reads TGTGCCAGCAGTTTCTATGGGCAGGGAAGAATCAATGAGCAGTTCTTC. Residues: CASSFYGQGRINEQFF.